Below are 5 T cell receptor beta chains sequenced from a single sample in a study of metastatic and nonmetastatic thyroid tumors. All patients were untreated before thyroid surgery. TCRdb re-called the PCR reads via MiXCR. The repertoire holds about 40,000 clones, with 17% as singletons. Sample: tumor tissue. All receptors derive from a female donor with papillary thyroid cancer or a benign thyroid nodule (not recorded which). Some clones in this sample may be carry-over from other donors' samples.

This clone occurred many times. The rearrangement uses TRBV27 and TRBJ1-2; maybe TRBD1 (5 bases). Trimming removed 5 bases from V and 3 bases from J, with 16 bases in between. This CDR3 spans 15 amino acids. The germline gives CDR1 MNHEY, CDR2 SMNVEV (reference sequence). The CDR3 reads CASSESGTLYYGYTF. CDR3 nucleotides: TGTGCCAGCAGTGAGTCAGGGACTCTCTACTATGGCTACACCTTC.

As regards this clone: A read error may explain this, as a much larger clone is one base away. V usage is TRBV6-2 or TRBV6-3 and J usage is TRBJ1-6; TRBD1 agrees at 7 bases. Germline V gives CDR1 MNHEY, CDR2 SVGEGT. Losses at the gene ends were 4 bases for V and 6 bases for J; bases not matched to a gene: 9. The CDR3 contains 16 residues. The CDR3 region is CASSCLQGVVNSPLHF. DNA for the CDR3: TGTGCCAGCAGTTGCCTTCAGGGGGTCGTTAATTCACCCCTCCACTTT.

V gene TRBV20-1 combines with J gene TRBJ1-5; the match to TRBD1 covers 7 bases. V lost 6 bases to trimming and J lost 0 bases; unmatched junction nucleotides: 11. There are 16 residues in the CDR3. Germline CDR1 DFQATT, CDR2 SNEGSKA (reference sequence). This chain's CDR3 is CSARSRGKNSNQPQHF. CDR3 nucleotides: TGCAGTGCGAGGAGCAGGGGGAAGAATAGCAATCAGCCCCAGCATTTT.

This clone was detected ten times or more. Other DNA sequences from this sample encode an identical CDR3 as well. CDR3 protein: CASSSGAPRRRYF. CDR3 coding DNA: TGTGCCAGCAGCTCCGGGGCCCCGCGGAGGCGGTACTTC. The chain is built from TRBV6-2 or TRBV6-3 and TRBJ2-7; D could derive from TRBD1 or TRBD2 (5 bases each). V was trimmed by 6 bases and J by 12 bases, leaving 21 bases between them. CDR1 is MNHEY and CDR2 is SVGEGT in the germline V gene. This CDR3 contains 13 residues.

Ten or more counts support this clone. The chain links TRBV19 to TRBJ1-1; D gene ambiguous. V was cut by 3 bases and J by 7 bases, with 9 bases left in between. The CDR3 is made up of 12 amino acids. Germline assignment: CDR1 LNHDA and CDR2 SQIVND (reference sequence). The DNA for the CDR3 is TGTGCCAGTAGTATTAGGGAGGGTGAAGCTTTCTTT. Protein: CASSIREGEAFF.